These 10 T cell receptor beta chains were all obtained from the same sample, sequenced in a study of blood T cell repertoires in COVID-19. Generated by immunoSEQ multiplex PCR, the TCRdb table keeps only in-frame clones and is missing some. The sample lists about 380,000 clones, about 80% occurring once. The sequencing input was peripheral blood. Receptors were obtained from a human donor with acute or convalescent COVID-19. The donor label of this sample is uncertain.

The chain has TRBV19 and TRBJ1-2; D remains ambiguous. V lost 4 bases and J lost 0, with 18 bases in between. CDR3 length: 17 residues. The germline V gene encodes CDR1 LNHDA and CDR2 SQIVND (reference sequence). This CDR3 reads CASSTETRGSPNYGYTF. The DNA for the CDR3 is TGTGCCAGTAGTACCGAGACACGTGGATCTCCTAACTATGGCTACACCTTC.

The chain combines TRBV19 with TRBJ1-3, with no clear D. The V and J ends lost 3 bases and 2 bases respectively, with 8 bases between them. Germline V CDR1 and CDR2: LNHDA, SQIVND (reference sequence). This CDR3 has 14 amino acids. CDR3 amino acids: CASSIGRTGNTIYF. For the CDR3, the DNA is TGTGCCAGTAGTATCGGGAGAACTGGAAACACCATATATTTT.

This chain uses TRBV5-1 with TRBJ2-5; weak D call: TRBD1 (6 bases). Per germline, CDR1 SGHRS and CDR2 YFSETQ. The length of the CDR3 is 13 residues. The V and J ends lost 4 bases and 4 bases respectively, with 11 bases between them. The CDR3 here is CASSQQGLETQYF. The CDR3 DNA sequence: TGCGCCAGCAGCCAACAGGGTTTAGAGACCCAGTACTTC.

The chain carries TRBV5-4 and TRBJ2-5; the D gene is possibly TRBD1 (5 bases). The CDR3 has 16 amino acids. Between the trimmed V and J ends, which lost 0 bases and 2 bases, there was a span of 14 bases. Germline-derived CDR1 and CDR2 are SGHNT and YYREEE (reference sequence). Here the CDR3 DNA reads TGTGCCAGCAGCTTGGGACAGCTTACAGTGCAAGAGACCCAGTACTTC. It translates to CASSLGQLTVQETQYF.

The chain has TRBV5-1 and TRBJ2-7; 7 positions agree with TRBD1. Germline V gene lookup returns CDR1 SGHRS and CDR2 YFSETQ. The CDR3 is made up of 14 amino acids. Trimming took 4 bases from V and 3 from J; bases not matched to a gene: 7. The DNA for the CDR3 is TGCGCCAGCAGCGCCACCGGGACAGACTACGAGCAGTACTTC. This encodes CASSATGTDYEQYF.

This chain uses TRBV6-6 with TRBJ1-5; 7 positions agree with TRBD1. The CDR3 covers 16 residues. The trim removed 0 bases at V and 3 bases at J, leaving 5 bases unmatched. Germline CDR1 is MNHNY and CDR2 is SVGAGI (reference sequence). CDR3 in DNA: TGTGCCAGCAGTTACTCAGAGACAGGGCACAATCAGCCCCAGCATTTT. This translates into CASSYSETGHNQPQHF.

Comment on this clone: At the DNA level, this CDR3 is encoded by other sequences in the same sample as well. The chain has TRBV27 and TRBJ1-6, with D hard to call. Trimming shortened V by 5 bases and J by 0 bases, and 11 bases separated the two germline ends. Germline V gene lookup returns CDR1 MNHEY and CDR2 SMNVEV (reference sequence). The CDR3 is made up of 16 amino acids. CDR3 sequence reads: CASSLEGSSYNSPLHF. DNA for the CDR3: TGTGCCAGCAGTCTGGAGGGTAGCTCCTATAATTCACCCCTCCACTTT.

The CDR3: CASSQQPGTSTDTQYF. The CDR3 DNA sequence: TGTGCCAGCAGCCAACAACCAGGGACTAGTACCGATACGCAGTATTTT. This sequence joins TRBV7-9 and TRBJ2-3; TRBD2 agrees at 8 bases. The germline V gene has CDR1 SEHNR and CDR2 FQNEAQ (reference sequence). This CDR3 is 16 amino acids long. Losses at the gene ends were 5 bases for V and 6 bases for J; bases not matched to a gene: 13.

The V call is TRBV19, the J call TRBJ2-5, with D perhaps matching TRBD1 (6 bases). The CDR3 is 15 amino acids. The germline V gene encodes CDR1 LNHDA and CDR2 SQIVND (reference sequence). The V and J ends lost 6 bases and 4 bases respectively, with 18 bases between them. The CDR3 sequence is CASRTTGFGRETQYF. The CDR3 DNA reads as TGTGCCAGTAGGACAACAGGGTTCGGGCGAGAGACCCAGTACTTC. Combining the CDR3 with reference TRBV19 and TRBJ2-5 gives the whole variable domain DGGITQSPKYLFRKEGQNVTLSCEQNLNHDAMYWYRQDPGQGLRLIYYSQIVNDFQKGDIAEGYSVSREKKESFPLTVTSAQKNPTAFYLCASRTTGFGRETQYFGPGTRLLVL.

Of note for this clone: Germline and junction disagree at one end, which may indicate a read error. The chain links TRBV27 to TRBJ1-1, with 7 bases that match TRBD1. Germline V gene lookup returns CDR1 MNHEY and CDR2 SMNVEV (reference sequence). This CDR3 is built from 14 residues. CDR3: CASSLRQGNTEAFF. The CDR3 DNA is TGCGCCAGCAGTTTAAGACAGGGAAACACTGAAGCTTTCTTT.